The present entry profiles one TCR beta chain with its context. This clonotype was found a few times. Its antigen specificity is not known. Base quality data are lacking; no much larger clone is found one base away. These data originate in a study of response to subunit inactivated influenza vaccine (dated by TCRdb to 2016 to 2019). Regarding the research as a whole: The study used deep quantitative T cell receptor repertoire profiling to track responses to a trivalent subunit inactivated influenza vaccine. Points the paper makes about the study in general: The authors proposed that each seasonal influenza vaccination may bring in only a limited number of new T cells.

Library creation used RT-PCR. The run used an Illumina HiSeq 2500. TCRdb ran its own pipeline on the public reads, namely fastp trimming at Q25 and MiXCR clone calling, and kept in-frame beta chains. Every distinct CDR3 protein forms one entry, paired with its most common genes and DNA. Recorded for this sample are about 700,000 distinct CDR3 sequences; more than 15% of them occurred a single time. The ten largest account for 11% of the sample. The TCR was taken from a man between 45 and 60 years old who received an inactivated influenza vaccine. Donor details come from another sample of the same person, matched by shared clones. Sequences were derived from PBMCs from blood, sampled 11 to 12 days after vaccination.

The bases read TGCGCCAGCAGCCAAGAAACTGCCCAAGAGACCCAGTACTTC. This yields the protein CASSQETAQETQYF. Rearrangement joined TRBV4-1 to TRBJ2-5; the D gene assignment is ambiguous. Sequences MGHRA (CDR1) and YSYEKL (CDR2) are obtained from the germline V gene. The germline ends are 6 bases apart after V is trimmed by 0 bases and J by 1 base. Reading from cysteine to phenylalanine, the CDR3 counts 14 amino acids. Only CDR3 DNA is held: 42 bases, read in frame from base 1.